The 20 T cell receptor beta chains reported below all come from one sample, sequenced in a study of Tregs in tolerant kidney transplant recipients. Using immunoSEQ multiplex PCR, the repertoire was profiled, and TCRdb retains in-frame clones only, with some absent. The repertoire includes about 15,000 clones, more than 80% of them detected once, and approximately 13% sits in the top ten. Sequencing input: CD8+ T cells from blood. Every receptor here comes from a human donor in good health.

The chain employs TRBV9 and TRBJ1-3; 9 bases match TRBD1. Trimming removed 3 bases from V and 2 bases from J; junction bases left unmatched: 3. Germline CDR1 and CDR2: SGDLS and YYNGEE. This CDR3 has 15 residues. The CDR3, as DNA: TGTGCCAGCAGCGCCACAGGGGGCACTGGAAACACCATATATTTT. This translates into CASSATGGTGNTIYF. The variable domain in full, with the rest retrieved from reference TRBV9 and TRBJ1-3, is DSGVTQTPKHLITATGQRVTLRCSPRSGDLSVYWYQQSLDQGLQFLIQYYNGEERAKGNILERFSAQQFPDLHSELNLSSLELGDSALYFCASSATGGTGNTIYFGEGSWLTVV.

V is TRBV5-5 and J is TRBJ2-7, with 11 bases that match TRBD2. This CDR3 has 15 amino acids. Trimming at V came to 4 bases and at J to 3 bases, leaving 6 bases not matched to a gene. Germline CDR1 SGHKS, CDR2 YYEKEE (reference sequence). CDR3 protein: CASSRQGTSGYEQYF. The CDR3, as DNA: TGTGCCAGCAGCCGGCAGGGGACTAGCGGCTACGAGCAGTACTTC.

Here the CDR3 DNA reads TGTGCCAGCAGCCTCCGGACTAGCGGGAAAGAGACCCAGTACTTC. Translating gives CASSLRTSGKETQYF. This chain uses TRBV7-8 with TRBJ2-5; 12 nucleotides line up with TRBD2. The CDR3 is 15 residues long. The J segment lost 3 bases and the V segment lost 5 bases, leaving 4 bases of the junction unmatched. Germline V gives CDR1 SGHVS, CDR2 FQNEAQ.

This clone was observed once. The CDR3 reads CASSLEGARTEAFF. The CDR3 nucleotides read TGTGCCAGCAGCTTAGAGGGGGCGAGGACTGAAGCTTTCTTT. This chain links TRBV13 with TRBJ1-1; TRBD1 matches at 7 bases. After removal of 1 base from V and 5 bases from J, the junction contained 4 bases not matched to a gene. The CDR3 has 14 residues. Per the germline V gene, CDR1 is PRHDT and CDR2 is FYEKMQ (reference sequence).

For the CDR3, the DNA is TGCAGCGTTGAATGGGGACTAGCCTACAATGAGCAGTTCTTC. Translation: CSVEWGLAYNEQFF. The gene calls are TRBV29-1 and TRBJ2-1; 8 bases map to TRBD2. J lost 2 bases, V lost 2 bases, and 2 bases had no gene match. Per the germline V gene, CDR1 is SQVTM and CDR2 is ANQGSEA. The CDR3 contains 14 residues.

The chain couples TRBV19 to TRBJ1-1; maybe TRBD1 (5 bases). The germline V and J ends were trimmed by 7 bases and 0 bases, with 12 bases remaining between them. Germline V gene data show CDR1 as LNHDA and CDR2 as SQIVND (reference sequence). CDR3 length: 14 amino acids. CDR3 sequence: CASKVRGVNTEAFF. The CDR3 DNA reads TGTGCCAGTAAGGTTAGGGGTGTGAACACTGAAGCTTTCTTT.

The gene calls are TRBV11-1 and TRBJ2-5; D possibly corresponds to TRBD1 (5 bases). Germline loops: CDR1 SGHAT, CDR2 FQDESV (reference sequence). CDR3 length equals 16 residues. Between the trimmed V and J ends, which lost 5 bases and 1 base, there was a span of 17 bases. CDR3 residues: CASSIFITGSQETQYF. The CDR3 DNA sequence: TGTGCCAGCAGCATATTCATCACAGGTAGCCAAGAGACCCAGTACTTC.

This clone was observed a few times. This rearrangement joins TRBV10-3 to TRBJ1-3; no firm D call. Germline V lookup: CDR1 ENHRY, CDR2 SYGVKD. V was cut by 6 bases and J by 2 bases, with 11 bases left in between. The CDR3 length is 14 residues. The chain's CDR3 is CAIRATETGNTIYF. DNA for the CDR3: TGTGCCATCAGGGCCACAGAAACTGGAAACACCATATATTTT.

CDR3 protein: CASSTGNNQPQHF. For the CDR3, the DNA is TGTGCCAGCAGCACGGGTAACAATCAGCCCCAGCATTTT. The rearrangement uses TRBV7-9 and TRBJ1-5, with D hard to call. CDR1 and CDR2 from the germline V gene are SEHNR and FQNEAQ (reference sequence). V was trimmed by 5 bases and J by 3 bases, leaving 8 bases between them. The CDR3 covers 13 residues.

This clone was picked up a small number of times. The CDR3 protein is CASSLAPFGTEAFF. The CDR3 region has the DNA TGTGCCAGCAGTTTAGCCCCATTCGGGACTGAAGCTTTCTTT. The rearrangement links TRBV6-6 to TRBJ1-1; D call uncertain. The V end lost 4 bases, the J end lost 5 bases, and 14 bases lay between the germline ends. The CDR3 runs to 14 residues. From germline, CDR1 is MNHNY and CDR2 SVGAGI (reference sequence).

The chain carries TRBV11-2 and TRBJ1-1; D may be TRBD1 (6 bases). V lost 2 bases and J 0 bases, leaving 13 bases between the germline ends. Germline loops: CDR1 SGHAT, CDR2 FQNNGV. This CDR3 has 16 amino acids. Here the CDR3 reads CASSLNAGALNTEAFF. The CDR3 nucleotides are TGTGCCAGCAGCTTAAATGCGGGGGCGTTGAACACTGAAGCTTTCTTT.

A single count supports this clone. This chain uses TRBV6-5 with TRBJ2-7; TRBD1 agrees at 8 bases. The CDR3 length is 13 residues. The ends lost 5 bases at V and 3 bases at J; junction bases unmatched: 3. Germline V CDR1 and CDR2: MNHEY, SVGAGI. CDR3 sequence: CASSAGTGYEQYF. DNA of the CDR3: TGTGCCAGCAGTGCCGGGACAGGCTACGAGCAGTACTTC.

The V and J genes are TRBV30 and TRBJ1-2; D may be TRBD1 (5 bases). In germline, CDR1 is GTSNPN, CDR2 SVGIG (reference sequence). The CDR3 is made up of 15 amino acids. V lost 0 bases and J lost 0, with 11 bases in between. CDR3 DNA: TGTGCCTGGAGTGTAGTAGGGGAGGCTAACTATGGCTACACCTTC. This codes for CAWSVVGEANYGYTF. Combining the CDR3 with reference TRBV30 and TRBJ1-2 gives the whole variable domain SQTIHQWPATLVQPVGSPLSLECTVEGTSNPNLYWYRQAAGRGLQLLFYSVGIGQISSEVPQNLSASRPQDRQFILSSKKLLLSDSGFYLCAWSVVGEANYGYTFGSGTRLTVV.

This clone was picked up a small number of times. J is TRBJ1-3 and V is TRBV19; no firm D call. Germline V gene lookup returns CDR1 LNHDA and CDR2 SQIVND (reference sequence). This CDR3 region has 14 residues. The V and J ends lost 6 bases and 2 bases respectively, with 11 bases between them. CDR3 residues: CASSIRFTGNTIYF. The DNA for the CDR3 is TGTGCCAGTAGCATCAGGTTTACTGGAAACACCATATATTTT.

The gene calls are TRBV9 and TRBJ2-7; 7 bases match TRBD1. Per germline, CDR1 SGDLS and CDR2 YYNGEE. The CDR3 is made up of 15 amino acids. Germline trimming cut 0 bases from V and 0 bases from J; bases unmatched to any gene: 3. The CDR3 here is CASSVEDRNSYEQYF. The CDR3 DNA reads TGTGCCAGCAGCGTAGAGGACAGGAACTCCTACGAGCAGTACTTC.

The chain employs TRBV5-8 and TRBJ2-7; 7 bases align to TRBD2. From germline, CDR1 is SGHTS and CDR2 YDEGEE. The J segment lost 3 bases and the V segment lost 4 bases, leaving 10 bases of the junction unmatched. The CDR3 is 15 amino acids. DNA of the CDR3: TGTGCCAGCAGCCCGACGGGGGGAGGGGACTACGAGCAGTACTTC. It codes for CASSPTGGGDYEQYF.

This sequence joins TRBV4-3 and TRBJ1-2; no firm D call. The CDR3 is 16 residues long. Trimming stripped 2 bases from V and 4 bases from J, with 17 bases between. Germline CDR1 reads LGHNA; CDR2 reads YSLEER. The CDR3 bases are TGCGCCAGCAGCCAATCCCAGATGGGGAGCGGCTATGGCTACACCTTC. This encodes CASSQSQMGSGYGYTF.

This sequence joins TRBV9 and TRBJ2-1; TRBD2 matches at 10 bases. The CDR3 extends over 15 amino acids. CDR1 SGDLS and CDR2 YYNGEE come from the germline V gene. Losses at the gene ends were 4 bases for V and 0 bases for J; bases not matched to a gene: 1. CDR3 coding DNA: TGTGCCAGCAGCCCTAGCGGGAGCTCCTACAATGAGCAGTTCTTC. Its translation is CASSPSGSSYNEQFF. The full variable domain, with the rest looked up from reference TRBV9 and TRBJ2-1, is DSGVTQTPKHLITATGQRVTLRCSPRSGDLSVYWYQQSLDQGLQFLIQYYNGEERAKGNILERFSAQQFPDLHSELNLSSLELGDSALYFCASSPSGSSYNEQFFGPGTRLTVL.

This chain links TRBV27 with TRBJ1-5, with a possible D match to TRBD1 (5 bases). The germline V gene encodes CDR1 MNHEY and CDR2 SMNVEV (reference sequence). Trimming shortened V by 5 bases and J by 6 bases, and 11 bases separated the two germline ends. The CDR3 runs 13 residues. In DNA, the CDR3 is TGTGCCAGCAGTCCATATGGGGCTCAGCCCCAGCATTTT. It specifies CASSPYGAQPQHF.

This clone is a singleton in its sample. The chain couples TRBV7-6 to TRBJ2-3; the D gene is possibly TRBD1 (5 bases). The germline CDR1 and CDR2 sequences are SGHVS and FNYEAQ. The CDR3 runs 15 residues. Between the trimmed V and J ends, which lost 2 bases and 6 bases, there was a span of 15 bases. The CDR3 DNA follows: TGTGCCAGCAGCTTATCCCCTGGGGCCGAGGATACGCAGTATTTT. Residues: CASSLSPGAEDTQYF.